This T cell receptor (beta chain) is from a study of T cell repertoires in cytomegalovirus infection. Study-wide context: Public TCR beta signatures marked donors with CMV infection and the matching HLA.

TCRdb analysed the reads with MiXCR anew, one entry per CDR3 protein. The repertoire holds some 100,000 distinct CDR3 sequences, with around a quarter as singletons. The CDR3 has 14 residues. V was pared by 7 bases and J by 4 bases, with 15 bases between. Germline CDR1 SGHVS, CDR2 FNYEAQ. Sequenced input: CD8+ T cells from PBMCs. This chain connects TRBV7-6 to TRBJ2-3; no clear D gene. This clonotype originated in a human donor in good health (CMV status not recorded). Some clones in this sample may be carry-over from other donors' samples. The CDR3, as DNA: TGTGCCAGCAACCCGGCGTCCTCGGCAGATACGCAGTATTTT. This translates into CASNPASSADTQYF.